In this sample, the clone carrying this T cell receptor beta chain turned up a few times. This sample stems from a study of T cell repertoires in cytomegalovirus infection. Each CDR3 protein is one row after TCRdb ran MiXCR on the reads. The sample lists just over 300,000 distinct CDR3 sequences, 17% seen once, with about 12% in the top ten. The germline CDR1 and CDR2 sequences are MDHEN and SYDVKM. The CDR3 loop spans 16 amino acids. Trimming at V came to 1 base and at J to 8 bases, leaving 11 bases not matched to a gene. The chain carries TRBV28 and TRBJ1-5, with TRBD1 matching over 7 bases. The clonotype comes from a human donor in good health (CMV status not recorded). Some clones in this sample may be carry-over from other donors' samples. Material: PBMCs. Here the CDR3 DNA reads TGTGCCAGCAGTTTATTACAGGGGACCAACTCGGAGCCCCAGCATTTT. Its protein product is CASSLLQGTNSEPQHF.